This TCR beta chain was found in a study of OX40 agonist ivuxolimab in advanced cancers. This CDR3 is built from 16 residues. The germline V gene encodes CDR1 SGHAT and CDR2 FQNNGV. The V gene lost 1 base and the J gene lost 6 bases, with 16 bases spanning the gap. Exclusion of a patient followed from autoimmune disease history or systemic immunosuppression. Notes on the study in general: There were, on average, more expanded clones in CD8+ T cells than in CD4+.

In regard to this clone: Its antigen is undetermined.

The repertoire was sequenced with immunoSEQ multiplex PCR; TCRdb's copy has only in-frame clones and lacks some. Found here are 80,000 to 100,000 clones, about 91% of them singletons; the top ten hold roughly 0.5%. The chain has TRBV11-2 and TRBJ1-5; TRBD1 might be the D (6 bases). This specimen was CD4+ or CD8+ T cells sorted from blood, taken in a trial of the OX40 agonist ivuxolimab. The TCR sequence derives from an adult with an advanced solid tumor such as melanoma, head and neck, liver or kidney cancer. The CDR3 protein is CASSLGGGGNGQPQHF. The CDR3 bases are TGTGCCAGCAGCTTAGGGGGTGGGGGCAACGGTCAGCCCCAGCATTTT. The full variable domain, completed using reference TRBV11-2 and TRBJ1-5, is EAGVAQSPRYKIIEKRQSVAFWCNPISGHATLYWYQQILGQGPKLLIQFQNNGVVDDSQLPKDRFSAERLKGVDSTLKIQPAKLEDSAVYLCASSLGGGGNGQPQHFGDGTRLSIL.